This is a list of T cell receptor beta chains from one sample in a study of shared clonotypes between healthy human individuals. Repertoires were generated with immunoSEQ multiplex PCR, while TCRdb's copy carries only in-frame clones and drops some. The sample comprises around 2.1 million clones, roughly 91% of which are singletons, and under 2% rests with the top ten. Sequences were obtained from naive CD8+ T cells from PBMCs. The receptors shown here come from a man aged 18-30 years in good health. Some clones in this sample may be carry-over from other donors' samples. The CDR3 runs from the conserved cysteine through the conserved F or W. Each record gives: J gene, clone size, D gene, V gene, CDR3 protein, CDR3 DNA. A D gene is named only where the DNA matches it firmly. Clone size is not always given. Where it is, it says once, few, many or a class for expanded clones.

J: TRBJ2-1
size: .
D: TRBD2
V: TRBV10-3
CDR3: CAISELGLAGTKPYNEQFF
DNA: TGTGCCATCAGTGAATTGGGACTAGCGGGAACGAAACCCTACAATGAGCAGTTCTTC

J: TRBJ2-7
size: .
D: .
V: TRBV6-5
CDR3: CASSYQGDWRYDEQYF
DNA: TGTGCCAGCAGTTACCAAGGGGACTGGCGATACGACGAGCAGTACTTC

J: TRBJ2-2
size: .
D: TRBD1
V: TRBV29-1
CDR3: CSVPGTGGPGELFF
DNA: TGCAGCGTTCCCGGGACAGGGGGCCCCGGGGAGCTGTTTTTT

J: TRBJ2-7
size: .
D: TRBD1
V: TRBV15
CDR3: CATSREGIGQGAHEQYF
DNA: TGTGCCACCAGCAGAGAGGGGATAGGACAGGGTGCCCACGAGCAGTACTTC

J: TRBJ2-7
size: few
D: .
V: TRBV19
CDR3: CATSPGPKVEQYF
DNA: TGTGCCACCTCCCCCGGGCCCAAGGTCGAGCAGTACTTC

J: TRBJ2-7
size: .
D: .
V: TRBV5-8
CDR3: CASSLEGVGVPYEQYF
DNA: TGTGCCAGCAGCTTGGAAGGGGTAGGGGTACCCTACGAGCAGTACTTC

J: TRBJ2-5
size: .
D: .
V: TRBV27
CDR3: CASRGVTQETQYF
DNA: TGTGCCAGCCGCGGAGTTACCCAAGAGACCCAGTACTTC

J: TRBJ2-3
size: .
D: .
V: TRBV18
CDR3: CASSPRDLGRGTDTQYF
DNA: TGTGCCAGCTCACCACGCGATCTGGGTCGGGGCACAGATACGCAGTATTTT

J: TRBJ1-1
size: .
D: .
V: TRBV7-5
CDR3: CVRSLASQGSPENTEAFF
DNA: TGTGTCAGAAGCTTAGCTTCACAGGGATCTCCCGAGAACACTGAAGCTTTCTTT

J: TRBJ2-7
size: once
D: TRBD1
V: TRBV5-1
CDR3: CASSSTGGEQYF
DNA: TGCGCCAGCAGCTCGACAGGGGGCGAGCAGTACTTC

J: TRBJ2-1
size: .
D: .
V: TRBV4-2
CDR3: CASSQDQRASYNEQFF
DNA: TGTGCCAGCAGCCAAGATCAGCGGGCCTCCTACAATGAGCAGTTCTTC

J: TRBJ2-7
size: .
D: .
V: TRBV13
CDR3: CASSLGPGRGTYEQYF
DNA: TGTGCCAGCAGCTTAGGTCCGGGAAGGGGAACCTACGAGCAGTACTTC

J: TRBJ2-1
size: .
D: .
V: TRBV4-1
CDR3: CASSQLATSSYNEQFF
DNA: TGCGCCAGCAGCCAGCTGGCGACTAGCTCCTACAATGAGCAGTTCTTC

J: TRBJ2-7
size: .
D: .
V: TRBV2
CDR3: CASGQLRYEQYF
DNA: TGTGCCAGCGGCCAGTTAAGGTACGAGCAGTACTTC

J: TRBJ1-5
size: .
D: .
V: TRBV27
CDR3: CARIEGGNQPQHF
DNA: TGTGCCAGAATAGAGGGGGGCAATCAGCCCCAGCATTTT

J: TRBJ2-3
size: .
D: TRBD2
V: TRBV9
CDR3: CASRQSSGGPDTQYF
DNA: TGTGCCAGCCGCCAATCTAGCGGCGGCCCAGATACGCAGTATTTT

J: TRBJ2-3
size: .
D: .
V: TRBV28
CDR3: CASNKDTDTQYF
DNA: TGTGCCAGCAACAAAGACACAGATACGCAGTATTTT

J: TRBJ1-4
size: .
D: .
V: TRBV29-1
CDR3: CSVEEAGVVEKLFF
DNA: TGCAGCGTTGAAGAGGCGGGGGTGGTCGAAAAACTGTTTTTT

J: TRBJ2-7
size: .
D: TRBD2
V: TRBV11-2
CDR3: CASSLLAGLDEQYF
DNA: TGTGCCAGCAGCTTGCTAGCGGGATTGGACGAGCAGTACTTC

J: TRBJ2-1
size: .
D: .
V: TRBV6-1
CDR3: CASSRTRAPGDEQFF
DNA: TGTGCCAGCAGTCGTACGCGTGCCCCTGGCGATGAGCAGTTCTTC

J: TRBJ2-1
size: .
D: TRBD1
V: TRBV6-5
CDR3: CASSYPDRAPEQFF
DNA: TGTGCCAGCAGTTACCCTGACAGGGCCCCTGAGCAGTTCTTC

J: TRBJ2-1
size: .
D: TRBD2
V: TRBV19
CDR3: CASSIRTSGAINEQFF
DNA: TGTGCCAGTAGTATCAGGACTAGCGGGGCGATCAATGAGCAGTTCTTC

J: TRBJ2-7
size: few
D: .
V: TRBV7-9
CDR3: CASSLAGTYEQYF
DNA: TGTGCCAGCAGCTTAGCGGGGACCTACGAGCAGTACTTC

J: TRBJ2-7
size: .
D: .
V: TRBV27
CDR3: CASSLTQGMYEQYF
DNA: TGTGCCAGCAGTTTAACCCAGGGGATGTACGAGCAGTACTTC

J: TRBJ2-5
size: .
D: TRBD1
V: TRBV27
CDR3: CASSNPRTGEETQYF
DNA: TGTGCCAGCAGCAACCCCAGGACAGGGGAAGAGACCCAGTACTTC

J: TRBJ2-7
size: .
D: .
V: TRBV29-1
CDR3: CSVEWGDSYSYEQYF
DNA: TGCAGCGTTGAATGGGGGGACAGTTACTCCTACGAGCAGTACTTC

J: TRBJ2-1
size: .
D: TRBD2
V: TRBV11-2
CDR3: CASSLIPFLAGGHEQFF
DNA: TGTGCCAGCAGCTTAATCCCGTTTCTAGCGGGAGGACATGAGCAGTTCTTC

J: TRBJ1-1
size: few
D: .
V: TRBV7-9
CDR3: CASSFGSGAFF
DNA: TGTGCCAGCAGCTTTGGCTCTGGAGCTTTCTTT

J: TRBJ2-3
size: .
D: .
V: TRBV29-1
CDR3: CSVEGLAVADTQYF
DNA: TGCAGCGTCGAGGGGTTAGCGGTGGCAGATACGCAGTATTTT

J: TRBJ1-2
size: .
D: .
V: TRBV13
CDR3: CASSLVGLRNYGYTF
DNA: TGTGCCAGCAGCTTGGTGGGACTCCGAAACTATGGCTACACCTTC

J: TRBJ2-1
size: once
D: .
V: TRBV28
CDR3: CASSFGLNYNEQFF
DNA: TGTGCCAGCAGTTTTGGACTAAACTACAATGAGCAGTTCTTC

J: TRBJ2-1
size: .
D: .
V: TRBV5-1
CDR3: CASSWDRSEQFF
DNA: TGCGCCAGCAGCTGGGACCGAAGTGAGCAGTTCTTC

J: TRBJ2-2
size: once
D: TRBD2
V: TRBV28
CDR3: CASGRLAIGELFF
DNA: TGTGCCAGTGGGAGACTAGCGATCGGGGAGCTGTTTTTT

J: TRBJ2-3
size: .
D: .
V: TRBV9
CDR3: CASSVVPGASTDTQYF
DNA: TGTGCCAGCAGCGTAGTCCCGGGGGCTAGCACAGATACGCAGTATTTT

J: TRBJ2-1
size: .
D: .
V: TRBV4-1
CDR3: CASSHFGGLGEQFF
DNA: TGCGCCAGCAGCCACTTTGGGGGTCTCGGTGAGCAGTTCTTC

J: TRBJ2-1
size: .
D: .
V: TRBV6-1
CDR3: CASSEMTASSYNEQFF
DNA: TGTGCCAGCAGTGAAATGACAGCGAGCTCCTACAATGAGCAGTTCTTC

J: TRBJ2-7
size: .
D: .
V: TRBV21-1
CDR3: CASRGNSGSYEQYF
DNA: TGTGCCAGCAGGGGGAATAGCGGTTCCTACGAGCAGTACTTC

J: TRBJ2-1
size: once
D: TRBD1
V: TRBV6-6
CDR3: CASSASTGGDNEQFF
DNA: TGTGCCAGCAGTGCCAGTACAGGGGGAGACAATGAGCAGTTCTTC

J: TRBJ1-5
size: .
D: TRBD1
V: TRBV27
CDR3: CASSSTGYSNQPQHF
DNA: TGTGCCAGCAGTTCGACAGGGTATAGCAATCAGCCCCAGCATTTT

J: TRBJ2-1
size: .
D: TRBD1
V: TRBV7-8
CDR3: CASSPSGQGYNEQFF
DNA: TGTGCCAGCAGCCCCTCTGGACAGGGGTACAATGAGCAGTTCTTC